What follows is one T cell receptor beta chain and its context. This sample is drawn from a study of blood T cell repertoires in COVID-19. Study in general: Samples of COVID-19 (acute and convalescent) were obtained from the United States, Italy and Spain.

Only in-frame clones appear in the TCRdb table, and some are missing; sequencing was by immunoSEQ multiplex PCR. The sample lists approximately 35,000 clones, more than 65% occurring once. The CDR3 covers 13 residues. Trimming stripped 10 bases from V and 8 bases from J, with 20 bases between. Germline loops: CDR1 SNHLY, CDR2 FYNNEI. Specimen: peripheral blood. This clonotype originated in a human donor in a cohort sampled during active COVID-19. V and J are TRBV2 and TRBJ1-1; TRBD1 might be the D (6 bases). This chain's CDR3 is CATQVQGMGEAFF. The CDR3 bases are TGTGCCACGCAAGTACAGGGAATGGGAGAAGCTTTCTTT.